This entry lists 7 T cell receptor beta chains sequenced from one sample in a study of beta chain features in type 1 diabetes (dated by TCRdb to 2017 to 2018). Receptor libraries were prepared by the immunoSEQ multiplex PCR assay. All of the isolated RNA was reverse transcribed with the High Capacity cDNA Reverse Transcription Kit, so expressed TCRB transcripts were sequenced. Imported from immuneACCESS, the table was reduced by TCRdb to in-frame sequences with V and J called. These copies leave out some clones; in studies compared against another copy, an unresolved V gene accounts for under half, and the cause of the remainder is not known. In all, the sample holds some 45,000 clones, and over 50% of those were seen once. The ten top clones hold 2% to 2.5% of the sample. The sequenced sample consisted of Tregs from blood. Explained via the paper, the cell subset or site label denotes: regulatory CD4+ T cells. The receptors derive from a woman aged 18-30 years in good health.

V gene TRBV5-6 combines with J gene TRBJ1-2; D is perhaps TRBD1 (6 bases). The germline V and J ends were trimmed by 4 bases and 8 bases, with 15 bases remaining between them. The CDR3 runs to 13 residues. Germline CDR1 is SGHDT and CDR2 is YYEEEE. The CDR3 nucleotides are TGTGCCAGCAGCCCGGGGGGCCGGGGGGGCTACACCTTC. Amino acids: CASSPGGRGGYTF.

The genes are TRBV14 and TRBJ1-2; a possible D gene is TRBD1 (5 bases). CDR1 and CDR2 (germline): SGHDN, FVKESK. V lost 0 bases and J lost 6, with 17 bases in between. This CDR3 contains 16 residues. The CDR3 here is CASSQEHRIKGNGYTF. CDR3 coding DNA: TGTGCCAGCAGCCAAGAACACAGGATAAAGGGGAATGGCTACACCTTC.

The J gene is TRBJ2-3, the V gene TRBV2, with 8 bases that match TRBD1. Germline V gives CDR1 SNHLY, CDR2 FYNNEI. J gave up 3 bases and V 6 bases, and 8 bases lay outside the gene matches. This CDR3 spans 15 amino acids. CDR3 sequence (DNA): TGTGCCAGCAGCCCCGGGCAGGGGGCAACAGATACGCAGTATTTT. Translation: CASSPGQGATDTQYF. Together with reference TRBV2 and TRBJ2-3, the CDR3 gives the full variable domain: EPEVTQTPSHQVTQMGQEVILRCVPISNHLYFYWYRQILGQKVEFLVSFYNNEISEKSEIFDDQFSVERPDGSNFTLKIRSTKLEDSAMYFCASSPGQGATDTQYFGPGTRLTVL.

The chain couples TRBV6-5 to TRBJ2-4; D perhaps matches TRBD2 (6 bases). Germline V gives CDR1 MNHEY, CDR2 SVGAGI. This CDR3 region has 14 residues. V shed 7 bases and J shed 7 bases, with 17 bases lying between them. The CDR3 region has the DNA TGTGCCAGCACCCCGGGGAGGAACGGGAACATTCAGTACTTC. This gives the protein CASTPGRNGNIQYF.

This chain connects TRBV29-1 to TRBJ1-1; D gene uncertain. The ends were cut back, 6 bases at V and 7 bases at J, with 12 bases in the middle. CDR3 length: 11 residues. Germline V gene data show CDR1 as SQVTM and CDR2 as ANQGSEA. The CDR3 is CSVGRHYEAFF. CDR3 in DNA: TGCAGCGTAGGTCGACATTATGAAGCTTTCTTT.

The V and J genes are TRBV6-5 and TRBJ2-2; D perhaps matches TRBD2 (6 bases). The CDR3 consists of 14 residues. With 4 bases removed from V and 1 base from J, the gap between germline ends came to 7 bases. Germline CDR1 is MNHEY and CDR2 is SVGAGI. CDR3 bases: TGTGCCAGCAGTTTCGGGGGGAACACCGGGGAGCTGTTTTTT. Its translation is CASSFGGNTGELFF.

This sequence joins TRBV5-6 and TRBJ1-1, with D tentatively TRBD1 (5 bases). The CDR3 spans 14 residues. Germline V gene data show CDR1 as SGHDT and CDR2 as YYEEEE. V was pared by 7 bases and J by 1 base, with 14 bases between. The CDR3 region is CASLLRVTNTEAFF. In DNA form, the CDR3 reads TGTGCCAGCTTACTCAGGGTCACGAACACTGAAGCTTTCTTT.